These 2 T cell receptor beta chains were all obtained from the same sample, sequenced in a study of blood T cell repertoires in COVID-19. Sequenced by immunoSEQ multiplex PCR; TCRdb stores in-frame clones only, minus some. Among 85,000 to 130,000 clones listed, around 82% were seen once. Sequenced material: peripheral blood. Receptor source: a man aged 60-69 years with acute or convalescent COVID-19.

This chain connects TRBV4-3 to TRBJ2-1; tentatively, D is TRBD2 (5 bases). Trimming pared 0 bases from V and 12 bases from J, leaving 18 bases between. CDR1 and CDR2 from the germline V gene are LGHNA and YSLEER. The CDR3 consists of 15 residues. CDR3 amino acids: CASSQEKNIGGLQFF. Written as DNA, the CDR3 is TGCGCCAGCAGCCAAGAAAAAAATATAGGAGGCCTGCAGTTCTTC.

The genes are TRBV7-9 and TRBJ2-7, with D possibly TRBD1 on 5 matching bases. The ends were cut back, 5 bases at V and 0 bases at J, with 23 bases in the middle. The CDR3 runs to 18 residues. Germline V gene sequence: CDR1 SEHNR, CDR2 FQNEAQ (reference sequence). In nucleotides, the CDR3 is TGTGCCAGCAGCCAGACGAATCAAGAACAGGTCTCCTCCTACGAGCAGTACTTC. Encoded protein: CASSQTNQEQVSSYEQYF.